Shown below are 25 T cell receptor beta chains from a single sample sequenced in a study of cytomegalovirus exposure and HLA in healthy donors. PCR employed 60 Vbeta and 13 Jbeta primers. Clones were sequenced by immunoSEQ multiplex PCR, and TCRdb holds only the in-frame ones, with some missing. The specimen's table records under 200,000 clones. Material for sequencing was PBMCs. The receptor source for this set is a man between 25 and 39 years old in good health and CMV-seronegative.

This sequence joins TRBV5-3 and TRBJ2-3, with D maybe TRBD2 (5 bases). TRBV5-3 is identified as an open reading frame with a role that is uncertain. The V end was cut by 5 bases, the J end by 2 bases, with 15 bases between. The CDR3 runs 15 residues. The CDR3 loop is CARRSLASNTDTQYF. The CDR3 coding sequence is TGTGCCAGAAGGTCGCTAGCTAGTAACACAGATACGCAGTATTTT.

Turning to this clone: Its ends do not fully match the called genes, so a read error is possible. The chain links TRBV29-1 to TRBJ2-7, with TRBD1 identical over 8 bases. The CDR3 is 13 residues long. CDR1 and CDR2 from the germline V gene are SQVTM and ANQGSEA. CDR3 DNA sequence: TGCAGCGCTGAACAGGGGGAAGATCCACGGCAGTACTTC. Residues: CSAEQGEDPRQYF.

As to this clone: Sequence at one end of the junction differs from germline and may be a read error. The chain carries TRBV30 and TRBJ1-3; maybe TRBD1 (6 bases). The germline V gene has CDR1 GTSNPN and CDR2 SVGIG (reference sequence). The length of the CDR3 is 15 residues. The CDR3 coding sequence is TGTGCCTGGAGGGCGAGCGGGGGGCCTGGAAGCACCATATATTTT. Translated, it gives CAWRASGGPGSTIYF.

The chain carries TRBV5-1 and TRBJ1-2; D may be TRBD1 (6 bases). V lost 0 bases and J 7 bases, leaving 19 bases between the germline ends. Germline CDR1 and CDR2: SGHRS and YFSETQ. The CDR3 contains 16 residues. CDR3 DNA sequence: TGCGCCAGCAGCTTGGATGGACAGCCGATGGTTGCTGGCTACACCTTC. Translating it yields CASSLDGQPMVAGYTF.

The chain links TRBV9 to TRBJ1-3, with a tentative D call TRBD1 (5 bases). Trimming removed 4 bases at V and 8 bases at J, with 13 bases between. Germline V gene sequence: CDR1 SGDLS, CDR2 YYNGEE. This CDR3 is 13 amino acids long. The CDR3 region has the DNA TGTGCCAGCAGCCCCACGGGGGAGTACACCATATATTTT. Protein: CASSPTGEYTIYF.

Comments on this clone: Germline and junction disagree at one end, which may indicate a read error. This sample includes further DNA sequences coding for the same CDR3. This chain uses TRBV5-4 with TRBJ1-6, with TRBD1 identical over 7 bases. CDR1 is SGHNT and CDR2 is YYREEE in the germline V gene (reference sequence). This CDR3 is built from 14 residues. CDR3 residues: CASSFQGGNSPLHF. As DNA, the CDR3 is TGTGCCAGCAGCTTTCAGGGGGGAAATTCACCCCTTCACTTT.

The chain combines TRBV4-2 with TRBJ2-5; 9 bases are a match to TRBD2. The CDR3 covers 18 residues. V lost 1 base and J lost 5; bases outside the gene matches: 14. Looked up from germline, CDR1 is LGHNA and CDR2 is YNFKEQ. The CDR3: CASSQGGLAGNVVETQYF. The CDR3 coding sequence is TGTGCCAGCAGCCAAGGGGGCCTAGCGGGGAATGTGGTGGAGACCCAGTACTTC.

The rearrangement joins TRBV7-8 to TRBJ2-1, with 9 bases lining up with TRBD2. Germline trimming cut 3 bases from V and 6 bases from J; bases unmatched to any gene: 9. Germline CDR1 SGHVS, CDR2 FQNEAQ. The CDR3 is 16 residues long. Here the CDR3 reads CASSFGRGRVLNEQFF. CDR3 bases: TGTGCCAGCAGCTTCGGGCGCGGGAGGGTCCTCAATGAGCAGTTCTTC. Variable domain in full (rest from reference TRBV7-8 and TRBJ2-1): GAGVSQSPRYKVAKRGQDVALRCDPISGHVSLFWYQQALGQGPEFLTYFQNEAQLDKSGLPSDRFFAERPEGSVSTLKIQRTQQEDSAVYLCASSFGRGRVLNEQFFGPGTRLTVL.

CDR3 loop: CASSPRTGVVYEQYF. The CDR3 bases are TGCGCCAGCAGCCCCCGGACAGGGGTTGTTTACGAGCAGTACTTC. The chain has TRBV5-1 and TRBJ2-7; 9 bases agree with TRBD1. This CDR3 spans 15 amino acids. With 4 bases clipped from V and 4 bases from J, the junction kept 9 bases outside the gene matches. Looked up from germline, CDR1 is SGHRS and CDR2 is YFSETQ.

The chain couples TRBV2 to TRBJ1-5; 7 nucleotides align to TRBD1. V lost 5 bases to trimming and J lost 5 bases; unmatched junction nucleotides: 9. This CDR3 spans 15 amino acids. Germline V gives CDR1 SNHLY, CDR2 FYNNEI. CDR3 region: CASSLGTEDYQPQHF. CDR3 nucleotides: TGTGCCAGCAGTCTCGGGACAGAGGACTATCAGCCCCAGCATTTT.

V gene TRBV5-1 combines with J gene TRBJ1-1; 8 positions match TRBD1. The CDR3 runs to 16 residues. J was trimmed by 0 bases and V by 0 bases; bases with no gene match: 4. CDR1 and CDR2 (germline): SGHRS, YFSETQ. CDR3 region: CASSLGQGAVNTEAFF. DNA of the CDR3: TGCGCCAGCAGCTTGGGGCAGGGGGCCGTGAACACTGAAGCTTTCTTT.

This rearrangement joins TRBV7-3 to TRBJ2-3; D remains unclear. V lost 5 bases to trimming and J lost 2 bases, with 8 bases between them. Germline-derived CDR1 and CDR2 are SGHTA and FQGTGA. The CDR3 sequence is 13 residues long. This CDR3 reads CASSPLSTDTQYF. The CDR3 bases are TGTGCCAGCAGCCCTCTTTCCACAGATACGCAGTATTTT.

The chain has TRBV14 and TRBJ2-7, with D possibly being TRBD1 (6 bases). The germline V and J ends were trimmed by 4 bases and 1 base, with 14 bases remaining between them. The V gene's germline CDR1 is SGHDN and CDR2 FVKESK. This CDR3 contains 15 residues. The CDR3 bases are TGTGCCAGCAGCCGTCCAGGGGTCCCGTCCTACGAGCAGTACTTC. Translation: CASSRPGVPSYEQYF.

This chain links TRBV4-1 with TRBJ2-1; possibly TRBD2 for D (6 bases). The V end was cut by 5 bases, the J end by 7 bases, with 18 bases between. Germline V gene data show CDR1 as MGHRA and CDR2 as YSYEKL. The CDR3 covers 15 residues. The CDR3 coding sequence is TGCGCCAGCAGCGAATCCCTCTCGGAGGGGAATGAGCAGTTCTTC. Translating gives CASSESLSEGNEQFF.

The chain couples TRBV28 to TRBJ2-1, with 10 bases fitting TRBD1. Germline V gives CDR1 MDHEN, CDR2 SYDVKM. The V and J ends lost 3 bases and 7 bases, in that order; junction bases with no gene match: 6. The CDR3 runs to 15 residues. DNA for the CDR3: TGTGCCAGCAGTTTTGGACAGGGGGTAAGAAATGAGCAGTTCTTC. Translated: CASSFGQGVRNEQFF. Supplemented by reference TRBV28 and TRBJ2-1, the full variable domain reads DVKVTQSSRYLVKRTGEKVFLECVQDMDHENMFWYRQDPGLGLRLIYFSYDVKMKEKGDIPEGYSVSREKKERFSLILESASTNQTSMYLCASSFGQGVRNEQFFGPGTRLTVL.

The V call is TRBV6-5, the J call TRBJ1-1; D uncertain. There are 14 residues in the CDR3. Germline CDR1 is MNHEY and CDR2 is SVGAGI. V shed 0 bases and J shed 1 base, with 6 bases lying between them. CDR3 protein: CASSYSRRNTEAFF. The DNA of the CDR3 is TGTGCCAGCAGTTACTCGAGGCGGAACACTGAAGCTTTCTTT.

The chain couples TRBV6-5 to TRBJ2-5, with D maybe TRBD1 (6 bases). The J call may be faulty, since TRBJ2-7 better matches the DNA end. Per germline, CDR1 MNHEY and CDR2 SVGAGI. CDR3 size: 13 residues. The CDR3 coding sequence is TGTGCCAGCAGTTACGGGTCAGGGGCCGAGCAGTACTTC. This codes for CASSYGSGAEQYF.

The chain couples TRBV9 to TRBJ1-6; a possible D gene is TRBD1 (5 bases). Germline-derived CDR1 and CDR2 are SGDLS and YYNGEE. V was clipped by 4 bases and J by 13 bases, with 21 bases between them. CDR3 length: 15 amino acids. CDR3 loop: CASSWGEGVDFPLHF. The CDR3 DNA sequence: TGTGCCAGCAGCTGGGGGGAAGGGGTCGACTTTCCCCTCCACTTT.

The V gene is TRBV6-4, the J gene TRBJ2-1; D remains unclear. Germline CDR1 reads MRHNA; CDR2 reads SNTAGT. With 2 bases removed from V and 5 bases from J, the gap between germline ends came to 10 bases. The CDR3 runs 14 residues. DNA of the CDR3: TGTGCCAGCAGTGACGGTGCATCGGACAATGAGCAGTTCTTC. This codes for CASSDGASDNEQFF.

The CDR3 DNA sequence: TGTGCCAGCAGCTATCAGGGGGACACTGAAGCTTTCTTT. It codes for CASSYQGDTEAFF. This chain links TRBV7-2 with TRBJ1-1; 7 bases line up with TRBD1. CDR3 size: 13 residues. V trimming: 4 bases; J trimming: 3 bases; junction bases outside the gene matches: 2. Germline V gene lookup returns CDR1 SGHTA and CDR2 FQGNSA. Full variable domain (missing parts from reference TRBV7-2 and TRBJ1-1): GAGVSQSPSNKVTEKGKDVELRCDPISGHTALYWYRQSLGQGLEFLIYFQGNSAPDKSGLPSDRFSAERTGGSVSTLTIQRTQQEDSAVYLCASSYQGDTEAFFGQGTRLTVV.

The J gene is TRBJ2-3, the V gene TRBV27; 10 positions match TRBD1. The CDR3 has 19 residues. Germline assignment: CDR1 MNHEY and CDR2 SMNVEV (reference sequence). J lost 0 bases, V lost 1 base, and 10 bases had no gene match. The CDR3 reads CASSLWGGRQGASTDTQYF. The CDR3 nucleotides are TGTGCCAGCAGTTTATGGGGGGGACGACAGGGGGCTAGCACAGATACGCAGTATTTT.

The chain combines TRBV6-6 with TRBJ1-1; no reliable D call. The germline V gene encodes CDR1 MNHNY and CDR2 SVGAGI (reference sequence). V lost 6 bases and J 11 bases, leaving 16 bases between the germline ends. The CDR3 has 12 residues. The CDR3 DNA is TGTGCCAGCAGCGCGGATGAGGAGGAGGCTTTCTTT. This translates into CASSADEEEAFF.

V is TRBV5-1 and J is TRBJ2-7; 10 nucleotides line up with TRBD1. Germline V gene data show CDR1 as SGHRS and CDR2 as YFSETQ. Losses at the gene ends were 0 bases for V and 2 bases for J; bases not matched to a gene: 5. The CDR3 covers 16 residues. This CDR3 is CASSLGGQGVAYEQYF. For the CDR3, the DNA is TGCGCCAGCAGCTTGGGTGGACAGGGGGTCGCCTACGAGCAGTACTTC.

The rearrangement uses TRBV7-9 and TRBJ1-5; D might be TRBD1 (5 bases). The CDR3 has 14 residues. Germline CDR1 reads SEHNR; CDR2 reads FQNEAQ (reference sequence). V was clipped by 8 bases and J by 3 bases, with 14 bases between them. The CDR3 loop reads CASSSRDNNQPQHF. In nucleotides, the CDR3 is TGTGCCAGCTCCTCCAGGGATAACAATCAGCCCCAGCATTTT.

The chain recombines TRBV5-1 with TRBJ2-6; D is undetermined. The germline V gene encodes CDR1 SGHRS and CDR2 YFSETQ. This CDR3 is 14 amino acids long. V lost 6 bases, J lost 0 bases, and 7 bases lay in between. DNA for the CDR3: TGCGCCAGCACCACCAGCTCTGGGGCCAACGTCCTGACTTTC. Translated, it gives CASTTSSGANVLTF.